The 7 T cell receptor beta chains below come from one sample, sequenced in a study of early T cells in non-severe SARS-CoV-2 infection. TCRdb reprocessed the 5' RACE reads via MiXCR and lists one record per CDR3 protein. The data contain 55,000 to 70,000 distinct CDR3 sequences, around 5.6% of them seen just once; the ten biggest clones take up roughly 7.1%. Sequencing input: whole blood. Source of these receptors: an adult who was a healthcare worker with PCR-confirmed SARS-CoV-2 infection or an uninfected control (not recorded which).

V usage is TRBV7-9 and J usage is TRBJ2-7; D is uncertain. Germline assignment: CDR1 SEHNR and CDR2 FQNEAQ (reference sequence). Trimming cost V 7 bases and J 4 bases, with 14 bases left between them. The CDR3 has 13 residues. The CDR3 sequence is CASTPPSGYEQYF. DNA for the CDR3: TGTGCCAGCACCCCACCATCTGGGTACGAGCAGTACTTC.

This clonotype appeared many times. V gene TRBV2 combines with J gene TRBJ1-6; 7 bases agree with TRBD1. Losses at the gene ends were 6 bases for V and 7 bases for J; bases not matched to a gene: 12. This CDR3 is built from 16 residues. Germline lookup yields CDR1 SNHLY and CDR2 FYNNEI. For the CDR3, the DNA is TGTGCCAGCAGGGCCGGGACAGCAACTTCAAATTCACCCCTCCACTTT. Translating it yields CASRAGTATSNSPLHF.

The gene calls are TRBV6-6 and TRBJ1-2; D is possibly TRBD1 (6 bases). Trimming left V 6 bases short and J 6 bases short, with 14 bases between. Germline values: CDR1 MNHNY, CDR2 SVGAGI (reference sequence). The CDR3 totals 13 residues. The CDR3 sequence is CASRWGQADGYTF. The DNA of the CDR3 is TGTGCCAGCAGATGGGGGCAGGCAGATGGCTACACCTTC.

This clonotype was seen repeatedly, ten times or more. This chain uses TRBV10-3 with TRBJ1-2, with D perhaps TRBD1 (6 bases). The CDR3 contains 12 residues. Germline V gene sequence: CDR1 ENHRY, CDR2 SYGVKD. V lost 7 bases to trimming and J lost 9 bases, with 15 bases between them. DNA of the CDR3: TGTGCCATCACACAGGGTCTTATGAGCTACACCTTC. Residues: CAITQGLMSYTF.

V is TRBV6-1 and J is TRBJ2-3; 7 bases map to TRBD1. The CDR3 covers 13 residues. Germline CDR1 is MNHNS and CDR2 is SASEGT. V gave up 4 bases and J gave up 8 bases; unmatched junction bases: 6. This CDR3 is CASSGQGVGTQYF. The CDR3 DNA reads TGTGCCAGCAGTGGGCAGGGGGTAGGTACGCAGTATTTT.

The sample holds many counts of this clonotype. The chain has TRBV7-9 and TRBJ1-1, with 7 bases identical to TRBD1. The V gene end was trimmed by 5 bases and the J gene end by 4 bases; junction bases not matched to a gene: 7. Germline V gene lookup returns CDR1 SEHNR and CDR2 FQNEAQ (reference sequence). This CDR3 has 14 amino acids. In DNA form, the CDR3 reads TGTGCCAGCAGCCAGCAGGGGGTGGTCACTGAAGCTTTCTTT. Translation gives CASSQQGVVTEAFF.

This clonotype was counted many times. This chain joins TRBV9 and TRBJ2-1, with 7 bases fitting TRBD2. Germline-derived CDR1 and CDR2 are SGDLS and YYNGEE. V lost 3 bases to trimming and J lost 2 bases; unmatched junction nucleotides: 2. The CDR3 loop spans 14 amino acids. The CDR3, as DNA: TGTGCCAGCAGCGAGCGGGGCCCCTACAATGAGCAGTTCTTC. Translation: CASSERGPYNEQFF.